This T cell receptor beta chain was sequenced during a study of T cell responses to AZD1222 COVID-19 vaccine. The study's findings and limits: Every sample of the repertoires postdated the peak T cell response. A mostly white British donor set with more females was recruited, and clonal diversity was possibly underestimated.

TCRdb's copy holds only in-frame clones and misses some; the assay was immunoSEQ multiplex PCR. The table lists around 110,000 clones, 80% to 90% of them singletons. Germline values: CDR1 SGHRS, CDR2 YFSETQ. CDR3 length: 14 residues. Trimming cost V 8 bases and J 2 bases, with 14 bases left between them. As regards this clone: Its cognate antigen is unknown.

The TCR sequence derives from an adult in good health. The chain is built from TRBV5-1 and TRBJ1-3, with D tentatively TRBD1 (5 bases). The specimen comprised peripheral blood, sampled on day 0 of MenACWY control vaccination. The CDR3 nucleotides read TGCGCCAGTTCCCAGGGCGCCACTGGAAACACCATATATTTT. Translating it yields CASSQGATGNTIYF.